This T cell receptor beta chain was profiled in a study of blood T cell repertoires in COVID-19. Study information: Sources were T cells, B-cell-depleted T cells, or PBMCs; the material itself was cDNA or gDNA.

Germline CDR1 KGHDR, CDR2 SFDVKD. The ends lost 5 bases at V and 0 bases at J; junction bases unmatched: 16. The CDR3 totals 19 residues. Clones were sequenced by immunoSEQ multiplex PCR, and TCRdb holds only the in-frame ones, with some missing. The repertoire includes fewer than 200,000 clones, approximately 88% of them detected once, and around 4% sits in the top ten. The sample comprised peripheral blood. The chain has TRBV24-1 and TRBJ2-7; TRBD1 matches 9 bases. The clonotype comes from a woman between 55 and 75 years old who had recovered from COVID-19. The CDR3 spells CATSAHPGQGRGSSYEQYF. CDR3 coding DNA: TGTGCCACCAGTGCCCACCCGGGACAGGGAAGAGGGAGCTCCTACGAGCAGTACTTC.